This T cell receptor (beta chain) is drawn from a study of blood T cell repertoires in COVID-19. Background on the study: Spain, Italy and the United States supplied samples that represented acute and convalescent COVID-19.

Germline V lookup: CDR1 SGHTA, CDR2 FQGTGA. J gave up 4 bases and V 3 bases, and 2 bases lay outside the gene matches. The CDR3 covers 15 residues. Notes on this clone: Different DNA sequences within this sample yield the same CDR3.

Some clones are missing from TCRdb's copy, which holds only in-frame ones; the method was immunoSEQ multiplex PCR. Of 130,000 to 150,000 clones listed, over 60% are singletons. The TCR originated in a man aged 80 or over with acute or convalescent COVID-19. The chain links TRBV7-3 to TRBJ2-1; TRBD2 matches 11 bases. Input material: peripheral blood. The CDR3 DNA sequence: TGTGCCAGCAGCTTGGGGACTAGCGGTTACAATGAGCAGTTCTTC. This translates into CASSLGTSGYNEQFF.